These T cell receptor beta chains were read from a single sample in a study of shared clonotypes between healthy human individuals. This table comes from immunoSEQ multiplex PCR, and its TCRdb copy is limited to in-frame clones, with some not included. This sample has about 710,000 clones, with roughly 72% found just once. Sequenced material: memory CD4+ T cells sorted from blood. These receptors all stem from a woman under 40 in good health. The CDR3 runs from the conserved cysteine through the conserved F or W. D genes are given only for firm matches. The size field is filled for only some rows; it gives once, few, many or a size class.

J: TRBJ1-5; length: 13; D: TRBD1; size: many; V: TRBV2; CDR3: CASSGTGDQPQHF; DNA: TGTGCCAGCAGTGGGACAGGGGATCAGCCCCAGCATTTT
J: TRBJ2-3; length: 14; D: .; size: few; V: TRBV5-4; CDR3: CASSPNRAMESQYF; DNA: TGTGCCAGCAGCCCCAACAGGGCGATGGAATCGCAGTATTTT
J: TRBJ1-5; length: 15; D: .; size: .; V: TRBV2; CDR3: CASSGQGIPNQPQHF; DNA: TGTGCCAGCTCTGGTCAAGGGATCCCAAATCAGCCCCAGCATTTT
J: TRBJ2-1; length: 14; D: .; size: few; V: TRBV7-9; CDR3: CASSFGESYNEQFF; DNA: TGTGCCAGCAGCTTCGGGGAATCCTACAATGAGCAGTTCTTC
J: TRBJ2-7; length: 13; D: .; size: once; V: TRBV4-1; CDR3: CASSPPDTYEQYF; DNA: TGCGCCAGCAGCCCCCCGGACACCTACGAGCAGTACTTC
J: TRBJ1-5; length: 15; D: .; size: .; V: TRBV6-6; CDR3: CASSYSRGINQPQHF; DNA: TGTGCCAGCAGTTACTCGAGGGGCATCAATCAGCCCCAGCATTTT
J: TRBJ2-2; length: 16; D: .; size: .; V: TRBV7-7; CDR3: CASSLGGGKGSGELFF; DNA: TGTGCCAGCAGCTTAGGCGGCGGGAAAGGATCCGGGGAGCTGTTTTTT
J: TRBJ2-7; length: 14; D: TRBD2; size: .; V: TRBV11-2; CDR3: CASSIGTSSYEQYF; DNA: TGTGCCAGCAGCATCGGGACTAGCTCCTACGAGCAGTACTTC
J: TRBJ2-1; length: 12; D: .; size: .; V: TRBV30; CDR3: CAWSVTTHEQFF; DNA: TGTGCCTGGAGTGTAACGACCCATGAGCAGTTCTTC
J: TRBJ1-5; length: 15; D: TRBD1; size: .; V: TRBV28; CDR3: CASSTRTGGNQPQHF; DNA: TGTGCCAGCAGTACCCGGACAGGGGGCAATCAGCCCCAGCATTTT
J: TRBJ2-2; length: 17; D: .; size: .; V: TRBV7-9; CDR3: CASSIVNVGAWTGELFF; DNA: TGTGCCAGCAGCATCGTTAATGTGGGGGCTTGGACCGGGGAGCTGTTTTTT
J: TRBJ2-1; length: 14; D: .; size: .; V: TRBV25-1; CDR3: CASATTRSGNEQFF; DNA: TGTGCCAGCGCGACAACCAGGTCTGGCAATGAGCAGTTCTTC
J: TRBJ1-1; length: 14; D: .; size: .; V: TRBV5-1; CDR3: CASSLVRDTTEAFF; DNA: TGCGCCAGCAGCTTGGTAAGGGATACAACTGAAGCTTTCTTT
J: TRBJ2-5; length: 12; D: .; size: .; V: TRBV2; CDR3: CASSGTRETQYF; DNA: TGTGCCAGCAGTGGGACCAGAGAGACCCAGTACTTC
J: TRBJ2-7; length: 15; D: .; size: .; V: TRBV7-8; CDR3: CASSLGTASPYEQYF; DNA: TGTGCCAGCAGCTTAGGGACAGCTTCCCCCTACGAGCAGTACTTC
J: TRBJ1-1; length: 14; D: .; size: .; V: TRBV27; CDR3: CASSARVLNTEAFF; DNA: TGTGCCAGCAGTGCCCGGGTGTTGAACACTGAAGCTTTCTTT
J: TRBJ1-5; length: 15; D: .; size: .; V: TRBV19; CDR3: CASTSPTERYQPQHF; DNA: TGTGCCAGTACCTCCCCGACAGAGCGATATCAGCCCCAGCATTTT
J: TRBJ1-1; length: 15; D: TRBD1; size: .; V: TRBV27; CDR3: CAVLRTGGMNTEAFF; DNA: TGTGCCGTTCTACGGACAGGCGGGATGAACACTGAAGCTTTCTTT